The 31 T cell receptor beta chains below all came from one sample that was sequenced in a study of shared clonotypes between healthy human individuals. TCRdb's table, derived via immunoSEQ multiplex PCR, lists solely in-frame clones and lacks some. Altogether 780,000 or so clones are present, roughly 72% being singletons, with the ten largest covering around 1.8%. The sequenced sample was memory CD4+ T cells sorted from blood. Subset defined: CD45RA-negative fraction. These receptors were obtained from a woman in her twenties or thirties in good health.

The V and J genes are TRBV5-6 and TRBJ2-2; no clear D gene. The CDR3 runs to 17 residues. Germline CDR1 SGHDT, CDR2 YYEEEE. V was cut by 0 bases and J by 1 base, with 13 bases left in between. The CDR3 protein is CASSLVGFIENTGELFF. CDR3 in DNA: TGTGCCAGCAGCTTGGTAGGGTTTATCGAGAACACCGGGGAGCTGTTTTTT.

Note on this clone: Additional DNA sequences in this sample encode the identical CDR3. The J gene is TRBJ2-1, the V gene TRBV11-2, with TRBD2 identical over 10 bases. Germline CDR1 SGHAT, CDR2 FQNNGV. V lost 5 bases, J lost 4 bases, and 5 bases stayed unmatched. The CDR3 covers 15 residues. Here the CDR3 DNA reads TGTGCCAGCAGCCTATGGACTAGCGGATACAATGAGCAGTTCTTC. This gives the protein CASSLWTSGYNEQFF. Complete variable domain (other parts from reference TRBV11-2 and TRBJ2-1): EAGVAQSPRYKIIEKRQSVAFWCNPISGHATLYWYQQILGQGPKLLIQFQNNGVVDDSQLPKDRFSAERLKGVDSTLKIQPAKLEDSAVYLCASSLWTSGYNEQFFGPGTRLTVL.

In this sample, this clone turned up a few times. This rearrangement joins TRBV28 to TRBJ2-3, with TRBD2 identical over 10 bases. The CDR3 consists of 18 residues. CDR1 is MDHEN, CDR2 SYDVKM, per germline. J gave up 4 bases and V 5 bases, and 15 bases lay outside the gene matches. Here the CDR3 DNA reads TGTGCCAGCAGTCCCCTTGGTTCAGCGGGAGGGCCCGCAGATACGCAGTATTTT. Translating gives CASSPLGSAGGPADTQYF.

This clone was seen once. The chain combines TRBV7-9 with TRBJ2-1; 8 bases agree with TRBD2. The junction had 7 bases not matched to a gene; V was cut back by 4 bases and J by 5 bases. The CDR3 totals 15 residues. Germline loops: CDR1 SEHNR, CDR2 FQNEAQ (reference sequence). CDR3 residues: CASSSRGGHNNEQFF. The CDR3 bases are TGTGCCAGCAGCTCCCGGGGGGGGCACAACAATGAGCAGTTCTTC.

The rearrangement links TRBV28 to TRBJ2-5, with 12 positions matching TRBD2. The CDR3 has 16 residues. V gave up 4 bases and J gave up 6 bases; unmatched junction bases: 9. CDR1 and CDR2 from the germline V gene are MDHEN and SYDVKM. The CDR3 sequence is CASSSSSGRAAKTQYF. The CDR3 DNA reads TGTGCCAGCAGTTCCTCTAGCGGGAGGGCGGCAAAGACCCAGTACTTC. Based on the CDR3 plus reference TRBV28 and TRBJ2-5, the full variable domain is DVKVTQSSRYLVKRTGEKVFLECVQDMDHENMFWYRQDPGLGLRLIYFSYDVKMKEKGDIPEGYSVSREKKERFSLILESASTNQTSMYLCASSSSSGRAAKTQYFGPGTRLLVL.

V is TRBV7-2 and J is TRBJ1-4; weak D call: TRBD1 (5 bases). This CDR3 contains 14 residues. Germline CDR1 and CDR2: SGHTA and FQGNSA. With 1 base removed from V and 5 bases from J, the gap between germline ends came to 8 bases. CDR3 protein: CASSLGGMNEKLFF. CDR3 coding DNA: TGTGCCAGCAGCTTAGGGGGGATGAATGAAAAACTGTTTTTT. Using reference TRBV7-2 and TRBJ1-4 for the parts outside the CDR3, the full variable domain is GAGVSQSPSNKVTEKGKDVELRCDPISGHTALYWYRQSLGQGLEFLIYFQGNSAPDKSGLPSDRFSAERTGGSVSTLTIQRTQQEDSAVYLCASSLGGMNEKLFFGSGTQLSVL.

This clone was counted between two and nine times. The chain has TRBV28 and TRBJ2-2; 7 bases are a match to TRBD2. Trimming cost V 4 bases and J 3 bases; bases outside gene matches: 8. Germline V CDR1 and CDR2: MDHEN, SYDVKM. The CDR3 has 16 residues. CDR3 loop: CASSSLGREYTGELFF. CDR3 bases: TGTGCCAGCAGTTCCCTAGGGCGGGAGTACACCGGGGAGCTGTTTTTT.

The chain is built from TRBV29-1 and TRBJ1-2; TRBD1 matches at 8 bases. Germline-derived CDR1 and CDR2 are SQVTM and ANQGSEA. This CDR3 is built from 14 residues. Germline trimming cut 0 bases from V and 7 bases from J; bases unmatched to any gene: 7. The chain's CDR3 is CSVEDQAGGFGYTF. CDR3 DNA: TGCAGCGTTGAAGATCAAGCAGGGGGCTTTGGCTACACCTTC.

Note on this clone: In the same sample, other DNA sequences code for this CDR3. The chain uses TRBV5-1 and TRBJ2-1, with D possibly being TRBD2 (5 bases). The CDR3 spans 15 residues. CDR1 is SGHRS and CDR2 is YFSETQ in the germline V gene. Trimming took off 4 bases at V and 0 bases at J, with 11 bases between the two ends. The CDR3 DNA is TGCGCCAGCAGCACTAGTTCTGGCTCCTACAATGAGCAGTTCTTC. Encoded protein: CASSTSSGSYNEQFF.

As for this clone: One end of the junction does not line up with germline, which may come from a read error. The chain links TRBV27 to TRBJ2-5; perhaps TRBD1 as D (5 bases). CDR3 size: 14 residues. Germline values: CDR1 MNHEY, CDR2 SMNVEV (reference sequence). This CDR3 reads CASRPPQEQEAQYF. The CDR3 nucleotides are TGTGCCAGCCGCCCCCCACAGGAGCAAGAGGCCCAGTACTTC.

The J gene is TRBJ1-5, the V gene TRBV28, with D perhaps matching TRBD1 (5 bases). The V gene lost 7 bases and the J gene lost 3 bases, with 13 bases spanning the gap. The germline V gene has CDR1 MDHEN and CDR2 SYDVKM. This CDR3 is 14 amino acids long. CDR3 DNA sequence: TGTGCCAGCACCCTACCGACAGACAATCAGCCCCAGCATTTT. It is translated as CASTLPTDNQPQHF. The full variable domain, with the rest looked up from reference TRBV28 and TRBJ1-5, is DVKVTQSSRYLVKRTGEKVFLECVQDMDHENMFWYRQDPGLGLRLIYFSYDVKMKEKGDIPEGYSVSREKKERFSLILESASTNQTSMYLCASTLPTDNQPQHFGDGTRLSIL.

V usage is TRBV5-5 and J usage is TRBJ2-7; no definite D call. Trimming stripped 2 bases from V and 5 bases from J, with 5 bases between. CDR1 and CDR2 (germline): SGHKS, YYEKEE (reference sequence). This CDR3 is built from 11 residues. CDR3 sequence: CASSFGNEQYF. The CDR3 DNA reads TGTGCCAGCAGCTTCGGTAACGAGCAGTACTTC. Full variable domain (outside the CDR3, taken from reference TRBV5-5 and TRBJ2-7): DAGVTQSPTHLIKTRGQQVTLRCSPISGHKSVSWYQQVLGQGPQFIFQYYEKEERGRGNFPDRFSARQFPNYSSELNVNALLLGDSALYLCASSFGNEQYFGPGTRLTVT.

This clone was seen a single time. The gene calls are TRBV18 and TRBJ2-3; 10 bases line up with TRBD2. CDR1 and CDR2 (germline): KGHSH, LQKENI. With 3 bases clipped from V and 4 bases from J, the junction kept 7 bases outside the gene matches. The CDR3 spans 16 residues. This CDR3 is CASSPGLAAWADTQYF. DNA of the CDR3: TGTGCCAGCTCACCCGGACTAGCGGCGTGGGCAGATACGCAGTATTTT.

For the CDR3, the DNA is TGCGCCAGCAGCTCATTCTCCGGGACAGGGCGAGGTACTGAAGCTTTCTTT. Protein sequence: CASSSFSGTGRGTEAFF. The J gene is TRBJ1-1, the V gene TRBV5-1; 9 bases align to TRBD1. CDR3 length: 17 residues. The ends lost 3 bases at V and 5 bases at J; junction bases unmatched: 14. CDR1 is SGHRS, CDR2 YFSETQ, per germline.

The CDR3 spells CASSLVLGSTDTQYF. The CDR3 DNA reads TGTGCCAGCAGCTTAGTTCTGGGCAGCACAGATACGCAGTATTTT. This sequence joins TRBV7-6 and TRBJ2-3; no reliable D call. The germline V and J ends were trimmed by 1 base and 0 bases, with 8 bases remaining between them. In germline, CDR1 is SGHVS, CDR2 FNYEAQ. The CDR3 loop spans 15 amino acids.

The chain recombines TRBV11-3 with TRBJ2-7, with 7 bases fitting TRBD2. This CDR3 is 15 amino acids long. The germline V gene has CDR1 SGHNT and CDR2 YENEEA. V was clipped by 3 bases and J by 3 bases; unmatched bases: 8. CDR3 sequence (DNA): TGTGCCAGCAGCTTGTTGGGAGCGGGAAACTACGAGCAGTACTTC. It specifies CASSLLGAGNYEQYF.

This clone was recorded many times. The CDR3 here is CASSLGPVSYEQYF. CDR3 coding DNA: TGTGCCAGCAGCTTAGGGCCGGTTTCCTACGAGCAGTACTTC. The chain links TRBV11-2 to TRBJ2-7; D gene unclear. Germline V lookup: CDR1 SGHAT, CDR2 FQNNGV. Trimming removed 1 base at V and 1 base at J, with 8 bases between. The CDR3 consists of 14 residues.

The rearrangement joins TRBV29-1 to TRBJ2-7; TRBD2 agrees at 7 bases. V was pared by 0 bases and J by 3 bases, with 14 bases of the junction left unmatched. CDR3 length: 17 residues. CDR1 SQVTM and CDR2 ANQGSEA come from the germline V gene. CDR3 coding DNA: TGCAGCGTTGAAGATCCCCTTTCCAAGCGGGAAAGCTACGAGCAGTACTTC. It translates to CSVEDPLSKRESYEQYF.

CDR3 sequence reads: CAIASTGTYGYTF. DNA for the CDR3: TGTGCCATCGCTTCGACGGGAACCTATGGCTACACCTTC. The chain combines TRBV7-3 with TRBJ1-2; D is ambiguous. The V end lost 10 bases, the J end lost 4 bases, and 16 bases lay between the germline ends. Germline V lookup: CDR1 SGHTA, CDR2 FQGTGA. This CDR3 has 13 amino acids.

CDR3 nucleotide sequence: TGTGCCAGCAGCCGGGCCCGGGCGGATGAGCAGTTCTTC. Its protein product is CASSRARADEQFF. The chain is built from TRBV7-9 and TRBJ2-1; D ambiguous. CDR1 SEHNR and CDR2 FQNEAQ come from the germline V gene (reference sequence). V lost 5 bases, J lost 8 bases, and 13 bases lay in between. The CDR3 has 13 residues.

The chain has TRBV5-1 and TRBJ2-5; tentatively, D is TRBD2 (6 bases). Deletions cut 4 bases from V and 1 base from J, with 8 bases between. This CDR3 region has 13 residues. Germline lookup yields CDR1 SGHRS and CDR2 YFSETQ. The DNA of the CDR3 is TGCGCCAGCAGCAAGGGACTCCAAGAGACCCAGTACTTC. Translation: CASSKGLQETQYF.

This clone occurred many times. V gene TRBV29-1 combines with J gene TRBJ2-7, with 10 bases aligning to TRBD1. V dropped 5 bases and J dropped 6; count of bases not matched to a gene: 7. Germline values: CDR1 SQVTM, CDR2 ANQGSEA. There are 13 residues in the CDR3. Written as DNA, the CDR3 is TGCAGCGTTCCGGGAGGGGACAGGGGCGAGCAGTACTTC. It translates to CSVPGGDRGEQYF.

This clone was detected only a few times. The chain recombines TRBV28 with TRBJ2-4; 7 bases map to TRBD2. The germline V gene encodes CDR1 MDHEN and CDR2 SYDVKM. This CDR3 is built from 18 residues. Trimming took 6 bases from V and 0 from J; bases not matched to a gene: 14. CDR3 sequence: CASSSLVVAGVAKNIQYF. The CDR3 DNA reads TGTGCCAGCAGCTCCTTAGTCGTTGCGGGGGTAGCCAAAAACATTCAGTACTTC.

The chain uses TRBV15 and TRBJ2-1, with TRBD2 as a possible D gene (6 bases). Germline V gene lookup returns CDR1 LNHNV and CDR2 YYDKDF (reference sequence). V was trimmed by 0 bases and J by 5 bases, leaving 11 bases between them. The CDR3 is made up of 15 amino acids. In DNA, the CDR3 is TGTGCCACCAGCAGAGATGGTAGCGGAAACAATGAGCAGTTCTTC. Protein: CATSRDGSGNNEQFF.

The chain joins TRBV7-9 to TRBJ2-1; 7 bases are shared with TRBD2. The length of the CDR3 is 18 residues. From germline, CDR1 is SEHNR and CDR2 FQNEAQ (reference sequence). Germline trimming cut 2 bases from V and 3 bases from J; bases unmatched to any gene: 13. Written as DNA, the CDR3 is TGTGCCAGCAGCTTATGGGGTGGGGCGGGACTAATCTACAATGAGCAGTTCTTC. It yields the protein CASSLWGGAGLIYNEQFF. The variable domain in full, completed from reference TRBV7-9 and TRBJ2-1, reads DTGVSQNPRHKITKRGQNVTFRCDPISEHNRLYWYRQTLGQGPEFLTYFQNEAQLEKSRLLSDRFSAERPKGSFSTLEIQRTEQGDSAMYLCASSLWGGAGLIYNEQFFGPGTRLTVL.

This chain uses TRBV19 with TRBJ2-1, with 9 bases aligning to TRBD1. V lost 9 bases, J lost 0 bases, and 6 bases stayed unmatched. Germline CDR1 reads LNHDA; CDR2 reads SQIVND (reference sequence). CDR3 length: 15 residues. The CDR3 DNA follows: TGTGCCAGCCACAGGGGGCTTAGCTCCTACAATGAGCAGTTCTTC. Residues: CASHRGLSSYNEQFF.

V usage is TRBV12-5 and J usage is TRBJ2-5, with D perhaps TRBD1 (6 bases). CDR3 length equals 14 residues. In germline, CDR1 is LGHNT, CDR2 FRNRAP. Trimming stripped 3 bases from V and 4 bases from J, with 12 bases between. CDR3 protein: CASGFQGPPETQYF. In nucleotides, the CDR3 is TGTGCTAGTGGTTTCCAGGGGCCCCCAGAGACCCAGTACTTC.

This clone appeared a few times. Other nucleotide sequences in the sample specify the same CDR3. The gene calls are TRBV5-1 and TRBJ1-4; 10 nucleotides agree with TRBD1. V was clipped by 3 bases and J by 4 bases; unmatched bases: 3. Germline CDR1 reads SGHRS; CDR2 reads YFSETQ. This CDR3 is built from 15 residues. The CDR3 DNA sequence: TGCGCCAGCAGCTGGGGGACAGGGGTTAATGAAAAACTGTTTTTT. Translating it yields CASSWGTGVNEKLFF.

As to this clone: The junction differs from germline at one of its ends, possibly a read error. Other DNA sequences in the same sample also yield this CDR3. The DNA of the CDR3 is TGTGCCATCAGTGGGGCGTCCCTAGGAGGCTACACCTTT. Protein: CAISGASLGGYTF. The chain links TRBV10-3 to TRBJ1-2; no definite D call. This CDR3 spans 13 amino acids. From germline, CDR1 is ENHRY and CDR2 SYGVKD.

This rearrangement joins TRBV25-1 to TRBJ2-7, with 11 positions matching TRBD1. The germline V gene encodes CDR1 MGHDK and CDR2 SYGVNS. CDR3 length equals 16 residues. V lost 1 base and J lost 4; bases outside the gene matches: 6. CDR3 protein: CASSESHGQGAYEQYF. CDR3 DNA: TGTGCCAGCAGTGAATCTCACGGACAGGGGGCTTACGAGCAGTACTTC.

This clone was seen a handful of times. CDR3 sequence reads: CAWNRDRVYGYTF. The CDR3 nucleotides read TGTGCCTGGAATAGAGACCGCGTCTATGGCTACACCTTC. The chain has TRBV30 and TRBJ1-2; D is unresolved. Trimming pared 4 bases from V and 4 bases from J, leaving 13 bases between. The CDR3 consists of 13 residues. Germline lookup yields CDR1 GTSNPN and CDR2 SVGIG (reference sequence).